What follows is one TCR beta chain and its context. Its antigen target is currently unknown. This sequence may be a read error, since a much larger clone differs from it by one base. The data belong to a study of tumor-infiltrating lymphocytes in primary liver carcinoma (dated by TCRdb to the late 2010s). Broadly, across the study: Of the five patients (three men and two women, aged 30 to 69 years), four had hepatocellular carcinoma and one had combined HCC and intrahepatic cholangiocarcinoma. The approximately 25 tumor region samples were profiled with Agilent mRNA microarrays so that TCRbeta repertoire diversity could be related to the local molecular phenotype. Reproducibility between technical replicate repertoires was high, with correlation coefficients above 0.98 and mean shared-clone rates approximately 0.88. The five patients had tumors of stage T1-T3 N0M0, with maximum diameters ranging from 4.2 to 10 cm. A total of some 35 specimens from 5 patients underwent TCRbeta repertoire sequencing, comprising 25 or so tumor regions, 5 adjacent noncancerous liver tissues and 5 peripheral blood samples. Each sample produced about 3.5 to 8 million productive TCRbeta reads, and read depth showed no significant difference between tissue types. TCRbeta repertoire sequencing, expression microarrays and whole-exome sequencing were combined in the study across five regions of each liver tumor, with adjacent normal tissue and blood also included. Overall results and qualifications from the work: A significantly larger repertoire fraction was made up by the top 250 clones in tumors than in blood (p = 0.039). Only four or five patients were included in the study, and the authors note that the findings should be validated in a larger study. Only about 7-25% of top clones were found in all five regions of a tumor, suggesting spatial heterogeneity of tumor-infiltrating T cells. Repertoire overlap was higher between tumor regions (mean about 35%) than tumor-adjacent (approximately 17%) or tumor-blood (roughly 14%) pairs, consistent with antigen-driven expansion. Bulk unsorted samples precluded comparing CD4+ and CD8+ T cell repertoires. Only the TCR beta chain was sequenced, so true repertoire diversity is likely underestimated because unpaired alpha chains were not captured.

Starting from about 500 ng total RNA, TCRbeta-specific cDNA was produced by reverse transcription with a constant-region primer and ProtoScript II reverse transcriptase. Three nested multiplex PCR rounds, following a slightly modified ARM-PCR procedure, were used to build the TCRbeta libraries. The first two PCR rounds used multiplex TRBV1-TRBV30 forward primers with a Cbeta reverse primer, each for roughly 11 cycles. A final 25-cycle PCR with Deep VentR polymerase added sample barcodes and Illumina adapters. Before sequencing, amplicons between 200 and 500 bp were purified from gel using a QIAquick gel extraction kit. An Illumina HiSeq 2500 was used to sequence the TCRbeta amplicons with 250-bp paired-end reads. The authors' pipeline ran thus. To recover full CDR3 sequences, reads were quality-trimmed using Trimmomatic v0.33 and paired reads were then merged using FLASH v1.2.11. V, D and J germline segments were assigned to the rearranged TCRbeta sequences using MiGEC v1.2.1b. Clonotype statistics, along with Shannon-Wiener diversity indices, were calculated using VDJtools v1.0.0. To reduce sampling bias, subsequent analyses other than the diversity analysis used only the 250 most abundant clonotypes in each sample. TCRdb itself trimmed the public reads at Q25 with fastp, ran MiXCR and retained productive beta chains. Entries are consolidated by CDR3 protein sequence, retaining the most common genes and DNA. The V and J calls follow TCRdb's processing rather than the paper's. Here the sample has tens of thousands of distinct CDR3 sequences; 65% to 85% occur a single time. The ten largest clonotypes hold around a quarter of the sample.

V and J are trimmed by 5 bases and 10 bases, and the gene matches miss 6 bases of the junction. Inclusive of the bounding cysteine and phenylalanine, the CDR3 is 14 residues long. Only the CDR3 portion is preserved as DNA: 42 bases, with reading frame beginning at the first base. CDR1 SNHLY and CDR2 FYNNEI are derived from the germline V gene. Without any cell sorting, total RNA and DNA were co-extracted from approximately 20-30 mg of bulk tissue using the AllPrep DNA/RNA mini kit. Between November 2015 and March 2016, about 5 patients in China with histopathologically diagnosed primary liver carcinoma had their tumors surgically resected. At the time of sampling, the patients were treatment-naive and had chronic HBV infection. Each tumor was sampled at five spatially separated regions: the tumor centre plus the superior, inferior, left-lateral and right-lateral poles. More than 80% viable tumor cells were found by histology in every tumor sample. Each fresh piece of tumor and adjacent tissue was cut in two, with one half stored in RNAlater at -80 degrees C and the other half sent for histology.

The sequence was collected from a man between 35 and 55 years old with primary liver carcinoma and hepatitis B virus infection. Sequencing was carried out using liver tumor tissue from sampling region 5. In the paper's terms, the cell subset or site label means: tumor region T5, tumor centre. The chain uses TRBV2 and TRBJ2-1; the junction holds 12 bases that match TRBD2. The CDR3 reads as follows: CASSWTSGAREQFF. The base sequence is TGTGCCAGCAGTTGGACTAGCGGGGCCCGGGAGCAGTTCTTC.